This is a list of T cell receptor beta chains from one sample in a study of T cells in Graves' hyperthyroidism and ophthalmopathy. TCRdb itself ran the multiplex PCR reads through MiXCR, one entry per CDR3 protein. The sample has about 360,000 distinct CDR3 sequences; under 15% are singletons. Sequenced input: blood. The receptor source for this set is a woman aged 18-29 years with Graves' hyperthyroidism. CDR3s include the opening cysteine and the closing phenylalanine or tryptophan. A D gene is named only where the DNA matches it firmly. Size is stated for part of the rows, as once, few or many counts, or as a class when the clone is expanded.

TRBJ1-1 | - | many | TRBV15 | TGTGCCACCAGCAGGGCAACAGGGATGAAGACTGAAGCTTTCTTT | CATSRATGMKTEAFF
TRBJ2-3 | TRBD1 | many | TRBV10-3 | TGTGCCACCACACTAGAGGACAGGACAGATACGCAGTATTTT | CATTLEDRTDTQYF
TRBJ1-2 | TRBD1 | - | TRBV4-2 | TGTGCCAGCAGCCTCCCCCGGGGAGACAGGGGGAAATCGGTTGGAGGCTACACCTTC | CASSLPRGDRGKSVGGYTF
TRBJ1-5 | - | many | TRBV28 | TGTGCCAGCAGTTCCACCCCCAGGGCGGTTTATCAGCCCCAGCATTTT | CASSSTPRAVYQPQHF
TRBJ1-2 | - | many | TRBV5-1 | TGCGCCAGCAGCTTGGCAGATGGGGCCTTGTCTGGAGGCTACACCTTC | CASSLADGALSGGYTF
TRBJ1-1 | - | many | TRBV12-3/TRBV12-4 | TGTGCCAGCAGTTTATTTTTCACCTCTTTCACTGAAGCTTTCTTT | CASSLFFTSFTEAFF
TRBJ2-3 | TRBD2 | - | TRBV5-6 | TGTGCCAGCAGCTTGATCCGGGGGGGCACAGATACGCAGTATTTT | CASSLIRGGTDTQYF
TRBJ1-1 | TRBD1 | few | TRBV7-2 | TGTGCCAGCAGCCGCCAAGGGACAGCTTCTGAAGCTTTCTTT | CASSRQGTASEAFF
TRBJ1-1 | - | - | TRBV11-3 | TGTGCCAGTATGAGCTACACTGAAGCTTTCTTT | CASMSYTEAFF
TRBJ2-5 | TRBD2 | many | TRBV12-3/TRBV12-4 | TGTGCCAGCAGTTCGAGCGGGGGTCGTGGAGAGACCCAGTACTTC | CASSSSGGRGETQYF
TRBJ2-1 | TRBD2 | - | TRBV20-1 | TGCAGTGCTAGAGATTCTAGCGGGGACCACAATGAGCAGTTCTTC | CSARDSSGDHNEQFF
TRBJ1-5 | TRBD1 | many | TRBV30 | TGTGCCTGGACCAATACAGGGGTCAATCAGCCCCAGCATTTT | CAWTNTGVNQPQHF
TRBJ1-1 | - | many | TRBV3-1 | TGTGCCAGCAGCCAAGGCGGTACAGGGAGAGGAAACACTGAAGCTTTCTTT | CASSQGGTGRGNTEAFF
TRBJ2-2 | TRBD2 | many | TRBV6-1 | TGTGCCACCTTCTATACTAGCGATGGCACCGGGGAGCTGTTTTTT | CATFYTSDGTGELFF
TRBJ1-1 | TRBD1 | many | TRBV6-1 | TGTGCCGGACGTCCCGGGACAGGGAAGATGAACACTGAAGCTTTCTTT | CAGRPGTGKMNTEAFF
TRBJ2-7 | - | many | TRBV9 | TGTGCCAGCAGCGGCGAATCAGGGCGCGAGCAGTACTTC | CASSGESGREQYF
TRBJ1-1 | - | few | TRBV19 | TGTGCCAGTACTCCCAGCCCACTTAGACGCACTGAAGCTTTCTTT | CASTPSPLRRTEAFF
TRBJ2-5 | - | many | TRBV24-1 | TGTGCCACCAGTGTCTGGGACGACCAAGAGACCCAGTACTTC | CATSVWDDQETQYF
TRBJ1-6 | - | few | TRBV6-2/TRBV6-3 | TGTGCCAGCATCCCCGGGACGGGGAATTCACCCCTCCACTTT | CASIPGTGNSPLHF
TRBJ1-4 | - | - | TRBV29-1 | TGCAGCGCCACCGCACAGCCAGATGAAAAACTGTTTTTT | CSATAQPDEKLFF
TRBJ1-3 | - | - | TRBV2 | TGTGCCACAAGCCGGAGTACCTCTGGAAACACCATATATTTT | CATSRSTSGNTIYF
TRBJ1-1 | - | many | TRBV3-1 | TGTGCCAGCAGCCACTCGGACAAAGTCACTGAAGCTTTCTTT | CASSHSDKVTEAFF
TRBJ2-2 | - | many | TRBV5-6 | TGTGCCAGCACCCTGGGGGTCGGGGAGCTGTTTTTT | CASTLGVGELFF
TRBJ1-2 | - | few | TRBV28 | TGTGCCAGCAGTTTATCTTGGCAGAAAAACTATGGCTACACCTTC | CASSLSWQKNYGYTF